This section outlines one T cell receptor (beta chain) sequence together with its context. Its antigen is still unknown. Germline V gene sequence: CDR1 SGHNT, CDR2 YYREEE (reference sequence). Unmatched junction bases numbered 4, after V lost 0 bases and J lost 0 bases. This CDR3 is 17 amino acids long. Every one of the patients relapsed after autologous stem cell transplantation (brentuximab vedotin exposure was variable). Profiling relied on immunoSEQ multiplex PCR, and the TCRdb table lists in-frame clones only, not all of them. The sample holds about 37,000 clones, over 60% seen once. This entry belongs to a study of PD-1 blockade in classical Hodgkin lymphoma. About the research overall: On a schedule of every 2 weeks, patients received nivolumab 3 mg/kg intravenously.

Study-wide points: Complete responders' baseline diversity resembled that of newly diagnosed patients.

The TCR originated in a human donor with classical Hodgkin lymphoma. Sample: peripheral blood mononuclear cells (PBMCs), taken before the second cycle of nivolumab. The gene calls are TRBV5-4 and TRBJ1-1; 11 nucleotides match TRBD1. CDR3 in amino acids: CASSLGTGGQMNTEAFF. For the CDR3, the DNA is TGTGCCAGCAGCTTGGGGACAGGGGGCCAAATGAACACTGAAGCTTTCTTT.